This entry lists 5 T cell receptor beta chains sequenced from one sample in a study of CD8+CD57+ T cells in acquired aplastic anemia (dated by TCRdb to 2016 to 2018). This sample was sequenced with an Illumina HiSeq 2000. Profiling of TCR beta VDJ combinations and CDR3 sequences used genomic DNA as the template. TCRdb reprocessing: public reads trimmed at Q25 with fastp, clones called with MiXCR, in-frame beta chains kept. Here each entry gathers all rows of one CDR3 protein and keeps the most common genes and DNA. The sample table records 150,000 or so distinct CDR3 sequences; 40% to 60% of these occur just once. Under 35% of the sample lies in the top ten. Flow cytometry had shown CD8+CD57+ cell expansion in the patients selected for sequencing. The source material was sorted CD4+, CD8+, or CD8+CD57+ T cells (not recorded which) from PBMCs. The receptor source for this set is a human donor with aplastic anemia.

This clonotype was recorded only once. The rearrangement joins TRBV24-1 to TRBJ2-1; possible D gene TRBD1, 5 bases. Germline CDR1 reads KGHDR; CDR2 reads SFDVKD. V gave up 5 bases and J gave up 4 bases, with 14 bases separating them. CDR3 size: 15 residues. The CDR3 is CATSGFSTGYNEQFF. DNA for the CDR3: TGTGCCACCAGTGGTTTCTCTACAGGTTACAATGAGCAGTTCTTC.

As for this clonotype: One end of the junction does not line up with germline, which may come from a read error. V is TRBV6-1 and J is TRBJ2-2; 16 bases are shared with TRBD2. This CDR3 is built from 15 residues. Per the germline V gene, CDR1 is MNHNS and CDR2 is SASEGT. CDR3 in amino acids: CASRGLAGGAGKLFF. The CDR3 DNA reads as TGTGCCAGCAGGGGACTAGCGGGAGGGGCCGGGAAGCTGTTTTTT.

The J gene is TRBJ2-1, the V gene TRBV28; D gene ambiguous. Germline V lookup: CDR1 MDHEN, CDR2 SYDVKM. This CDR3 contains 13 residues. V was pared by 7 bases and J by 0 bases, with 7 bases between. The CDR3, as DNA: TGTGCCAGCACCTGGAGCTCCTACAATGAGCAGTTCTTC. Translating it yields CASTWSSYNEQFF.

As for this clonotype: A clone one base away is much larger, so this may be a read error. This rearrangement joins TRBV2 to TRBJ2-4, with 7 bases identical to TRBD2. The CDR3 extends over 17 amino acids. Germline V gives CDR1 SNHLY, CDR2 FYNNEI. For the CDR3, the DNA is TGTGCCACCAGCAAGGAGGGCGCGGGGGTAGCCGAAAACATTCAGTACTTC. This sequence encodes CATSKEGAGVAENIQYF.

This chain connects TRBV12-3 or TRBV12-4 to TRBJ2-3; a weak D match, TRBD1 (6 bases). The V and J ends lost 6 bases and 2 bases respectively, with 12 bases between them. The CDR3 has 14 residues. Here the CDR3 reads CASSSGQYTDTQYF. DNA for the CDR3: TGTGCCAGCAGCTCTGGACAGTACACAGATACGCAGTATTTT.